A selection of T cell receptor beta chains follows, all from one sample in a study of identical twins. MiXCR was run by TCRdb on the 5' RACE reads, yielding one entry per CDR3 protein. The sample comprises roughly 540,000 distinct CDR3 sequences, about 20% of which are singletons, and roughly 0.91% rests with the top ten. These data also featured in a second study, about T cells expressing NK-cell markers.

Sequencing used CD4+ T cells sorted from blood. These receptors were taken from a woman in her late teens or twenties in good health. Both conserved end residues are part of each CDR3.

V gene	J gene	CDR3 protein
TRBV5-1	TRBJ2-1	CASSLQGVGDEQFF
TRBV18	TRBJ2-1	CASSRSGGNEQFF
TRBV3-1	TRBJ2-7	CASSSHGLAVREQYF
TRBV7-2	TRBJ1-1	CASSLEGSGDEAFF
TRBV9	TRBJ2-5	CASSKTGTEETQYF
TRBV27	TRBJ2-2	CASSRRGITGELFF
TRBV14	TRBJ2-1	CASSQVQAADEQFF
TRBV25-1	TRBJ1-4	CASSDHPRTGTNEKLFF
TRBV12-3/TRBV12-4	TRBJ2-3	CASSSSRLAGITDTQYF
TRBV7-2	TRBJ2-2	CASSLNGSPGELFF
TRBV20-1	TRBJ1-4	CSADPTGGREKLFF
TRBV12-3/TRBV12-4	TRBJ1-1	CASTARWGTEAFF
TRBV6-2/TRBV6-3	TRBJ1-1	CASSYRGEAFF
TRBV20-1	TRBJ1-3	CSARDQRNSGNTIYF
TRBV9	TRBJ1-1	CASSVDWHTEAFF
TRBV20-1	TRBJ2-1	CSARSIGVASYNEQFF
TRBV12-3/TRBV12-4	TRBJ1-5	CASSLRGSQPQHF
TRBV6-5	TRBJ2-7	CASSYSSGVSTSEQYF
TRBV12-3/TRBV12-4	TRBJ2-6	CASRSASLGANVLTF
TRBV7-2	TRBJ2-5	CASSTRPQETQYF
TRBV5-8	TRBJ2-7	CASSSGTGLTYEQYF
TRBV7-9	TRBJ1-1	CASLYEGNTEAFF
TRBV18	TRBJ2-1	CASSPGTSGGYSSYNEQFF
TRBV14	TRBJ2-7	CASSHSGQSVGKIYEQYF
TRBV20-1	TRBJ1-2	CSASEQGPNYGYTF
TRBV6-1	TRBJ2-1	CASSRRGLGLPNEQFF
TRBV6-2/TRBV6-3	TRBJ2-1	CASRLRNEQFF
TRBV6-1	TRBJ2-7	CPRRVRVNYEQYF
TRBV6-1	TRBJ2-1	CASSETGSGEQFF
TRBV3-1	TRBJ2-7	CASKSAGRSAEQYF
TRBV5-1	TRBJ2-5	CASSLGTSVFQETQYF
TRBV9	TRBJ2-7	CASSEDRASGEQYF
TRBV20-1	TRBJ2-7	CSARDRQGYEQYF
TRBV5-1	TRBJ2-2	CASSLDGSANTGELFF
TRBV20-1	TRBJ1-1	CSAGTADHRRGDTEAFF
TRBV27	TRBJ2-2	CASRRDSAGGELFF
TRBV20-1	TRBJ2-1	CSARTGDARYNEQFF
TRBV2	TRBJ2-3	CASSAMADTQYF
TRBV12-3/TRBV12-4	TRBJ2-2	CASSRYTGELFF
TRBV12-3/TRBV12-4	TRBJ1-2	CASGRQGSYGYTF
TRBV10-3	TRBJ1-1	CAISSIPRRQDTEAFF
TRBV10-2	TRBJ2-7	CASSRDREFYEQYF
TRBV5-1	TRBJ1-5	CASSLGDRNQPQHF
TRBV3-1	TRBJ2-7	CASGTSLTEQYF
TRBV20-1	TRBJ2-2	CSASPGTRRGELFF
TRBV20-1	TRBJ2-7	CSARISSLYEQYF
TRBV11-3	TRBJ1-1	CASSLTEGTEAFF
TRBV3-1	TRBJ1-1	CASSTIPDTEAFF
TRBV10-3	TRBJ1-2	CAIRTGTGRGYTF
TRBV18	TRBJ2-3	CASSPTTATDTQYF
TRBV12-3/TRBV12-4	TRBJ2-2	CASSLIFLAGVSGELFF
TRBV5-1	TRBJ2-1	CASSWVTSSSYNEQFF
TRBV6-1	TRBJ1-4	CASSQSWAGWQEKLFF
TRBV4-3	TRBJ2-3	CASSREIAGGTDTQYF
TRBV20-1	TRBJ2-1	CSARDPSGADNEQFF
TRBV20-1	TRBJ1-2	CSAGRAVGDGYTF
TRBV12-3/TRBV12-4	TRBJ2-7	CASSTDRAFGEQYF
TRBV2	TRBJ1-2	CASSIKKDYGYTF